This record covers a single TCR beta chain. The data derive from a study of T cell responses to AZD1222 COVID-19 vaccine. Using immunoSEQ multiplex PCR, the repertoire was profiled, and TCRdb retains in-frame clones only, with some absent. In the table there are some 120,000 clones, less than 90% of which are singletons. This CDR3 is 13 amino acids long. CDR1 is LNHDA, CDR2 SQIVND, per germline (reference sequence). Trimming shortened V by 7 bases and J by 6 bases, and 14 bases separated the two germline ends. This TCR derives from an adult in good health. The rearrangement links TRBV19 to TRBJ2-3, with TRBD2 as a possible D gene (6 bases). The source was peripheral blood, collected on day 0 of AZD1222 vaccination. The DNA of the CDR3 is TGTGCCAGTACCGTGACTAGTTCCGATACGCAGTATTTT. Translation: CASTVTSSDTQYF.